What follows are 4 T cell receptor beta chains derived from one specimen sequenced in a study of T cell responses to AZD1222 COVID-19 vaccine. Profiled with immunoSEQ multiplex PCR; TCRdb holds only in-frame clones, not every one. This sample has about 80,000 clones, with 80% to 95% found just once. The sequencing used peripheral blood, collected 28 days after the second AZD1222 dose. These receptors originate from an adult who received the AZD1222 COVID-19 vaccine.

The chain employs TRBV7-9 and TRBJ1-6; D gene unclear. Germline V lookup: CDR1 SEHNR, CDR2 FQNEAQ (reference sequence). V lost 3 bases, J lost 6 bases, and 9 bases lay in between. CDR3 length: 14 residues. The CDR3 DNA follows: TGTGCCAGCAGCTTTGGGCCCCGTAATTCACCCCTCCACTTT. Its translation: CASSFGPRNSPLHF. Filled out from reference TRBV7-9 and TRBJ1-6, the complete variable domain reads DTGVSQNPRHKITKRGQNVTFRCDPISEHNRLYWYRQTLGQGPEFLTYFQNEAQLEKSRLLSDRFSAERPKGSFSTLEIQRTEQGDSAMYLCASSFGPRNSPLHFGNGTRLTVT.

For this clone: One end of the junction varies from germline; a read error may be responsible. V and J are TRBV28 and TRBJ2-7; D not resolved. Germline V CDR1 and CDR2: MDHEN, SYDVKM. The CDR3 has 11 amino acids. Here the CDR3 DNA reads TGTGCCAGCGGTTTCCAGCACGAGCAGTACTTC. As protein: CASGFQHEQYF.

V and J are TRBV30 and TRBJ1-6; D might be TRBD1 (6 bases). Germline V gene data show CDR1 as GTSNPN and CDR2 as SVGIG (reference sequence). Between the trimmed V and J ends, which lost 3 bases and 3 bases, there was a span of 9 bases. This CDR3 has 14 residues. The CDR3 sequence: CAWRQGNYNSPLHF. The CDR3, as DNA: TGTGCCTGGAGACAGGGAAACTATAATTCACCCCTCCACTTT. Full variable domain (missing parts from reference TRBV30 and TRBJ1-6): SQTIHQWPATLVQPVGSPLSLECTVEGTSNPNLYWYRQAAGRGLQLLFYSVGIGQISSEVPQNLSASRPQDRQFILSSKKLLLSDSGFYLCAWRQGNYNSPLHFGNGTRLTVT.

The chain recombines TRBV27 with TRBJ1-6; no clear D gene. CDR1 is MNHEY and CDR2 is SMNVEV in the germline V gene (reference sequence). This CDR3 comprises 14 residues. V was cut by 4 bases and J by 10 bases, with 14 bases left in between. The CDR3, as DNA: TGTGCCAGCAGTTCGACGGATGGGTGGTCACCCCTCCACTTT. This gives the protein CASSSTDGWSPLHF.